This TCR beta chain was sequenced in a study of identical twins. General study results and limits: The degree of excess twin sharing was weaker in beta out-of-frame sequences.

Template switching added a universal primer site; cDNA carried unique molecular identifiers. TCRdb re-derived calls from the 5' RACE reads in MiXCR, one entry per CDR3 protein. The data contain approximately 690,000 distinct CDR3 sequences, around 5.7% of them singletons. This clonotype was picked up many times. Its target is not known. The CDR3 is 16 residues long. V was cut by 6 bases and J by 0 bases, with 17 bases left in between. The specimen sequenced was naive T cells sorted from blood. The rearrangement joins TRBV12-3 or TRBV12-4 to TRBJ1-2; D perhaps matches TRBD1 (5 bases). The clonotype comes from a man aged 18-30 years in good health. CDR3 in DNA: TGTGCCAGCAGCGGTGATCGGACAAGAGCTAACTATGGCTACACCTTC. It translates to CASSGDRTRANYGYTF.